Sequencing of this T cell receptor beta chain was carried out in a study of cytomegalovirus exposure and HLA in healthy donors. Primers for the PCR totalled 60 Vbeta and 13 Jbeta. Assay used: immunoSEQ multiplex PCR; TCRdb lists only in-frame clones, some missing. Of more than 70,000 clones in the sample, roughly 70% are singletons; the top ten hold around 9.7%. Regarding this clone: One end of the junction is discordant with germline, which a read error may explain.

This CDR3 is built from 15 residues. Germline V CDR1 and CDR2: MDHEN, SYDVKM. This sequence joins TRBV28 and TRBJ2-7, with 10 positions matching TRBD2. The sequence was obtained from a woman between 45 and 60 years old in good health and CMV-seropositive. Specimen: PBMCs. Written as DNA, the CDR3 is TGTGCCAGCAGGGATCTAGCGGGAGTCTCCAACGAGCAGTACTTC. Amino acid sequence: CASRDLAGVSNEQYF.